Shown below are 15 T cell receptor beta chains from a single sample sequenced in a study of blood T cell repertoires in COVID-19 (dated by TCRdb to between 2020 and 2021). The library was prepared using the immunoSEQ multiplex PCR assay. The immuneACCESS repertoire file appears here via TCRdb, limited to in-frame rearrangements. These files lack a portion of the clones; in checked studies, under half of the deficit traces to unresolved V genes, and the cause of the others is not known. The sample has over 250,000 clones on record, around 90% of them singletons. The ten most abundant clones make up under 0.95% of the sample. The sequenced material came from peripheral blood. All receptors come from a woman aged 25-40 years with acute or convalescent COVID-19.

The chain is built from TRBV6-1 and TRBJ1-5, with TRBD1 matching 10 bases. With V trimmed by 1 base and J by 8 bases, 11 bases remained unmatched. Per the germline V gene, CDR1 is MNHNS and CDR2 is SASEGT. This CDR3 has 17 amino acids. The chain's CDR3 is CASSEGLRDRGTEPQHF. The CDR3 DNA reads TGTGCCAGCAGTGAAGGCTTACGGGACAGGGGAACTGAGCCCCAGCATTTT.

This clone was seen just once. V usage is TRBV11-2 and J usage is TRBJ2-3, with no clear D. The ends were cut back, 1 base at V and 2 bases at J, with 10 bases in the middle. Germline V gene data show CDR1 as SGHAT and CDR2 as FQNNGV. The CDR3 consists of 15 residues. The CDR3, as DNA: TGTGCCAGCAGCTTAGGGCGGTCTTACACAGATACGCAGTATTTT. Its protein product is CASSLGRSYTDTQYF.

The V gene is TRBV6-5, the J gene TRBJ2-7; 10 nucleotides line up with TRBD2. With V trimmed by 6 bases and J by 5 bases, 4 bases remained unmatched. This CDR3 comprises 13 residues. Germline CDR1 MNHEY, CDR2 SVGAGI. CDR3 in DNA: TGTGCCAGCAGGACTAGCGGGTCGAACGAGCAGTACTTC. Translated, it gives CASRTSGSNEQYF.

The rearrangement joins TRBV19 to TRBJ2-2; D remains ambiguous. The CDR3 has 13 residues. Germline values: CDR1 LNHDA, CDR2 SQIVND (reference sequence). V lost 7 bases to trimming and J lost 6 bases, with 12 bases between them. CDR3 in amino acids: CASTTTGAGELFF. For the CDR3, the DNA is TGTGCCAGTACCACCACTGGAGCCGGGGAGCTGTTTTTT.

The genes are TRBV25-1 and TRBJ1-6; maybe TRBD1 (5 bases). The germline V and J ends were trimmed by 2 bases and 9 bases, with 14 bases remaining between them. The germline V gene encodes CDR1 MGHDK and CDR2 SYGVNS. CDR3 length: 15 amino acids. The CDR3 spells CASSEPDREGSPLHF. In nucleotides, the CDR3 is TGTGCCAGCAGTGAACCAGACAGAGAAGGTTCACCCCTCCACTTT.

The genes are TRBV13 and TRBJ1-1, with D unresolved. V lost 6 bases, J lost 4 bases, and 12 bases lay in between. CDR3 length: 13 amino acids. Germline-derived CDR1 and CDR2 are PRHDT and FYEKMQ (reference sequence). The CDR3 DNA reads TGTGCCAGCAGTCACAGTCGCCGCACTGAAGCTTTCTTT. Protein sequence: CASSHSRRTEAFF.

The chain employs TRBV6-2 or TRBV6-3 and TRBJ2-1; tentative D call: TRBD2 (6 bases). In germline, CDR1 is MNHEY, CDR2 SVGEGT. This CDR3 has 13 amino acids. V lost 6 bases to trimming and J lost 7 bases, with 13 bases between them. The CDR3 DNA is TGTGCCAGCAGCCAACCTGGGAGGAATGAGCAGTTCTTC. This encodes CASSQPGRNEQFF.

This chain links TRBV5-1 with TRBJ2-1, with a weak D call TRBD2 (5 bases). The V gene lost 0 bases and the J gene lost 5 bases, with 18 bases spanning the gap. The CDR3 has 17 amino acids. The germline CDR1 and CDR2 sequences are SGHRS and YFSETQ. CDR3 DNA sequence: TGCGCCAGCAGCTTGGCGGGAAGGAGAATCCTGAACAATGAGCAGTTCTTC. Residues: CASSLAGRRILNNEQFF.

The chain employs TRBV9 and TRBJ2-3; D may be TRBD1 (5 bases). The CDR3 loop spans 16 amino acids. Trimming left V 0 bases short and J 5 bases short, with 16 bases between. The germline gives CDR1 SGDLS, CDR2 YYNGEE. The CDR3 here is CASSVATMAGQDTQYF. CDR3 nucleotides: TGTGCCAGCAGCGTAGCTACTATGGCAGGGCAAGATACGCAGTATTTT.

In this sample, this clone turned up once. The CDR3 here is CASSSPLSAGVRMAEQFF. The CDR3 nucleotides are TGTGCCAGCAGCTCACCGCTGTCAGCGGGAGTACGTATGGCTGAGCAGTTCTTC. The V gene is TRBV7-2, the J gene TRBJ2-1, with 8 bases fitting TRBD2. CDR3 length equals 18 residues. With V trimmed by 4 bases and J by 9 bases, 20 bases remained unmatched. Germline V gene sequence: CDR1 SGHTA, CDR2 FQGNSA.

V usage is TRBV5-4 and J usage is TRBJ2-7; 8 nucleotides match TRBD2. The CDR3 has 15 amino acids. The V and J ends lost 0 bases and 5 bases, in that order; junction bases with no gene match: 7. Germline loops: CDR1 SGHNT, CDR2 YYREEE (reference sequence). The CDR3 sequence is CASSLVGGRFHEQYF. DNA for the CDR3: TGTGCCAGCAGCTTGGTTGGCGGGAGGTTTCACGAGCAGTACTTC.

The genes are TRBV24-1 and TRBJ2-1; 8 bases are a match to TRBD2. Trimming at V came to 9 bases and at J to 5 bases, leaving 8 bases not matched to a gene. In germline, CDR1 is KGHDR, CDR2 SFDVKD. CDR3 length: 14 residues. The DNA for the CDR3 is TGTGCCACCCGACAAGCGGGAGAAAACAATGAGCAGTTCTTC. The encoded protein is CATRQAGENNEQFF.

The chain carries TRBV5-1 and TRBJ2-1, with TRBD2 matching over 14 bases. This CDR3 has 16 amino acids. V was clipped by 2 bases and J by 4 bases; unmatched bases: 2. The germline V gene encodes CDR1 SGHRS and CDR2 YFSETQ. This CDR3 reads CASSLRTSGGYNEQFF. The CDR3 nucleotides read TGCGCCAGCAGCTTAAGGACTAGCGGGGGGTACAATGAGCAGTTCTTC.

This clone appeared many times. CDR3 coding DNA: TGTGCCAGCAGCCGACAGGGGGCCTCCGAGCAGTACTTC. This codes for CASSRQGASEQYF. The chain employs TRBV5-4 and TRBJ2-7, with 10 bases aligning to TRBD1. The CDR3 loop spans 13 amino acids. Trimming took 4 bases from V and 6 from J; bases not matched to a gene: 4. The germline V gene has CDR1 SGHNT and CDR2 YYREEE (reference sequence).

This clone was recorded only once. The chain carries TRBV19 and TRBJ2-3; TRBD2 matches at 7 bases. The CDR3 totals 13 residues. Germline CDR1 and CDR2: LNHDA and SQIVND (reference sequence). V lost 8 bases to trimming and J lost 4 bases; unmatched junction nucleotides: 6. DNA of the CDR3: TGTGCCAGTGGATTTAGCGGGCCAGATACGCAGTATTTT. It is translated as CASGFSGPDTQYF. The entire variable domain, with the rest obtained from reference TRBV19 and TRBJ2-3, is as follows: DGGITQSPKYLFRKEGQNVTLSCEQNLNHDAMYWYRQDPGQGLRLIYYSQIVNDFQKGDIAEGYSVSREKKESFPLTVTSAQKNPTAFYLCASGFSGPDTQYFGPGTRLTVL.